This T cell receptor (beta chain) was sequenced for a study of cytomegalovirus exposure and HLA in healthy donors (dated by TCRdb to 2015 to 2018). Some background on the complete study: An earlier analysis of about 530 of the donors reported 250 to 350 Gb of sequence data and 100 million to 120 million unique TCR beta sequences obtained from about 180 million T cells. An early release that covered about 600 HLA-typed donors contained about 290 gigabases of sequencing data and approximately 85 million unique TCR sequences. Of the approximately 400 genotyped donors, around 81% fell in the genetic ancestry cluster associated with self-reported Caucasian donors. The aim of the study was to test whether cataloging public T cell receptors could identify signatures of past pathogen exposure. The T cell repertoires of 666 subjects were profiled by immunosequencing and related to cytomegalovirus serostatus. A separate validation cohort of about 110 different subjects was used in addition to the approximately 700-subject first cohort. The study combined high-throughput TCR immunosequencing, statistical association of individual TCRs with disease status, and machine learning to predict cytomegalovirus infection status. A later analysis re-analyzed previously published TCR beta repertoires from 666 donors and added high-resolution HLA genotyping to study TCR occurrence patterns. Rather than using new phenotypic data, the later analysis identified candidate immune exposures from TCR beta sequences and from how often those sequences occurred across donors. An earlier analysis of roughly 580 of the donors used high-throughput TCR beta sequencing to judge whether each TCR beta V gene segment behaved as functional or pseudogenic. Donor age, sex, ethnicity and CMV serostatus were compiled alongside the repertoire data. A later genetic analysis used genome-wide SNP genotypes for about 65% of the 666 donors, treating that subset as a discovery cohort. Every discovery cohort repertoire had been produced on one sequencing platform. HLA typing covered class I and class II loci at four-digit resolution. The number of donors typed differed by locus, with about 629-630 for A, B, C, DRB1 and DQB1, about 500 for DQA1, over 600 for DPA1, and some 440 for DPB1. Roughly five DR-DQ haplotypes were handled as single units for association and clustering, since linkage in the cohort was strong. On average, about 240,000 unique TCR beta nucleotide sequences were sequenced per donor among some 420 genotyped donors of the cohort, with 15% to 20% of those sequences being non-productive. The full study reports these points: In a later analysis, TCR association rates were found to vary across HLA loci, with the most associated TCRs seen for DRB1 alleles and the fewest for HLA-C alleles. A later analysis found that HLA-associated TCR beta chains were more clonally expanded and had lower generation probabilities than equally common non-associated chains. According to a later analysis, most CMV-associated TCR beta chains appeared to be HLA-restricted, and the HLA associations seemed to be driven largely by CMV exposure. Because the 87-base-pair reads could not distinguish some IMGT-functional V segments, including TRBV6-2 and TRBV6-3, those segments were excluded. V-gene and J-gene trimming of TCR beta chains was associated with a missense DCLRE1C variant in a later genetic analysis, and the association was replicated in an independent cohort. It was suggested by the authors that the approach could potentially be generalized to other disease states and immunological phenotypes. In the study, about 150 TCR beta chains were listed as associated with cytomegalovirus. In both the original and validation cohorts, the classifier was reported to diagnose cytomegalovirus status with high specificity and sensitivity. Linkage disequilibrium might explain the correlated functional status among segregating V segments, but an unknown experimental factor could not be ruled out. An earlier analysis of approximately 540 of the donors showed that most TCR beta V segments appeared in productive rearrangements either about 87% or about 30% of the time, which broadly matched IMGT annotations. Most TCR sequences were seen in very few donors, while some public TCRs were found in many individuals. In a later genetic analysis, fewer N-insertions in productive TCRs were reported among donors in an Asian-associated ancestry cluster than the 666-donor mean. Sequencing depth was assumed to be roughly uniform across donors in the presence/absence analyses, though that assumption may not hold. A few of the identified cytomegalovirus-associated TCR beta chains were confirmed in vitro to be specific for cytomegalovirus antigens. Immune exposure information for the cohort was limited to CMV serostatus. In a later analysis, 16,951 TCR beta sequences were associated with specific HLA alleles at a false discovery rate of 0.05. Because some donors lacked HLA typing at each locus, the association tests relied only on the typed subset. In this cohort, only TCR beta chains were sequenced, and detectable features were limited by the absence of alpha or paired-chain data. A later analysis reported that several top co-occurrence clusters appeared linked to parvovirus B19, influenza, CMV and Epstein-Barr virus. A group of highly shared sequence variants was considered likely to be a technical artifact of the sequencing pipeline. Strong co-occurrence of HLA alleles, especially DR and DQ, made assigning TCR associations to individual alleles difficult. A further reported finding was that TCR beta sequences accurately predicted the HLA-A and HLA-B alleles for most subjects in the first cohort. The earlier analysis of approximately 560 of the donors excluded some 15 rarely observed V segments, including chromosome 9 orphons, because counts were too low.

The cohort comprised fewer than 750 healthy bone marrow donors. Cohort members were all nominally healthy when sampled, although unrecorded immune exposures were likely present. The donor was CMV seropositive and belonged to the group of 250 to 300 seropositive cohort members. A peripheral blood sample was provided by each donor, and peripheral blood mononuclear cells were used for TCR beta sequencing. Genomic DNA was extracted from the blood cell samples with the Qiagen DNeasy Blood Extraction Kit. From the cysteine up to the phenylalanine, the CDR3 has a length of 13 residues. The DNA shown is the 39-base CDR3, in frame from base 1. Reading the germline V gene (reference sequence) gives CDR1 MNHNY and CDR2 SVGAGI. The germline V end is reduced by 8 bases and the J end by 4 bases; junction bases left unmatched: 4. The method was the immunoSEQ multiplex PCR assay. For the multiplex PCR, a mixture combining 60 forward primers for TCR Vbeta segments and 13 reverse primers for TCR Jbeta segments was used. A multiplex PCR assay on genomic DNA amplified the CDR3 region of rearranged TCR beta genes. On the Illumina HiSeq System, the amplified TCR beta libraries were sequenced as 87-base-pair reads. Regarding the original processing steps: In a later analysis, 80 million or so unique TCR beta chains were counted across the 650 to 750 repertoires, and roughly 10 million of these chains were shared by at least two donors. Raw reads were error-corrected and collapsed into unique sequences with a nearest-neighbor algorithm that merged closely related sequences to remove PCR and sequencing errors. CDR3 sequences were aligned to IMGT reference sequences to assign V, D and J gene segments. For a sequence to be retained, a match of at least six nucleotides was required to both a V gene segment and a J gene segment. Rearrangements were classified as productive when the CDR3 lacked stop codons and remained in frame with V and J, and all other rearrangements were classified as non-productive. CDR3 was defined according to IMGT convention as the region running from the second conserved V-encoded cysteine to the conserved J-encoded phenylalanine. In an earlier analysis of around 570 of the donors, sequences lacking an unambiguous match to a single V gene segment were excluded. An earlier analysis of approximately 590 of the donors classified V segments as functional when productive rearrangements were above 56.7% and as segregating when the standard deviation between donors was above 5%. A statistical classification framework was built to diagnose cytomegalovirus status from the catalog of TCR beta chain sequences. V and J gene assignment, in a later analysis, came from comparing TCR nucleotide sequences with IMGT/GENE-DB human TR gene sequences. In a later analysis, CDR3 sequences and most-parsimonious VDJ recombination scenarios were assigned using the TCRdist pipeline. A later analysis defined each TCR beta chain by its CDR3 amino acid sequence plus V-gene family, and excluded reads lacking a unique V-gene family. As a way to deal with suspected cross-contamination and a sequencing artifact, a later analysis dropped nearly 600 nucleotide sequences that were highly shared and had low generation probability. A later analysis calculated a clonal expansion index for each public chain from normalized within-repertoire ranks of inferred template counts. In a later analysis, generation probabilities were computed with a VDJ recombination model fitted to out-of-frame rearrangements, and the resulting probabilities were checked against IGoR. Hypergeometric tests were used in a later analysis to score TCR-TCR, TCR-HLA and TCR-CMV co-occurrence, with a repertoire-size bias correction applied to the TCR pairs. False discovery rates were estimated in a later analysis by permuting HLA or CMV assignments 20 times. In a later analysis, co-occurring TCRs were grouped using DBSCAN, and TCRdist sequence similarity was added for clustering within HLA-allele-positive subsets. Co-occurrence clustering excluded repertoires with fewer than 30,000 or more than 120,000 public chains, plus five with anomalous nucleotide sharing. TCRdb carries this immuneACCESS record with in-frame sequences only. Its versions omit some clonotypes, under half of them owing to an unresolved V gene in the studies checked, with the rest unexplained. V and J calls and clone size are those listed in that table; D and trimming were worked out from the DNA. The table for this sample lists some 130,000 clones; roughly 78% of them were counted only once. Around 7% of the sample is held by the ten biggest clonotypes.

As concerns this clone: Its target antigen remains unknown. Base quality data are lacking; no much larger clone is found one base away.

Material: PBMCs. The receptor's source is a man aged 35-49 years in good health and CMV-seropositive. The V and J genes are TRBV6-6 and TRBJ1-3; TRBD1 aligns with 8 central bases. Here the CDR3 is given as CASLGTGGNTIYF. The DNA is TGTGCCAGCTTAGGGACAGGAGGAAACACCATATATTTT.